The clone carrying this TCR beta chain occurred once. This sample is part of a study of blood T cell repertoires in COVID-19. About the study: The cDNA or gDNA used as material had been derived from T cells, B-cell-depleted T cells, or PBMCs.

Trimming at V came to 2 bases and at J to 2 bases, leaving 2 bases not matched to a gene. The length of the CDR3 is 14 residues. The germline gives CDR1 SGHTA, CDR2 FQGNSA. Self-reported history from a screening survey and questionnaire set each donor's cohort. Assay used: immunoSEQ multiplex PCR; TCRdb lists only in-frame clones, some missing. This sample carries over 250,000 clones, 90% of them seen once, and the ten largest clones take 1% to 1.3%. The chain is built from TRBV7-2 and TRBJ2-7, with TRBD1 matching 8 bases. The clonotype was recovered from a woman in her twenties or thirties who had recovered from COVID-19. The specimen was PBMCs or T cells enriched from blood (not recorded which). This CDR3 is CASSLQDRAYEQYF. As DNA, the CDR3 is TGTGCCAGCAGCTTACAGGACAGGGCCTACGAGCAGTACTTC. Using reference TRBV7-2 and TRBJ2-7 for the parts outside the CDR3, the full variable domain is GAGVSQSPSNKVTEKGKDVELRCDPISGHTALYWYRQSLGQGLEFLIYFQGNSAPDKSGLPSDRFSAERTGGSVSTLTIQRTQQEDSAVYLCASSLQDRAYEQYFGPGTRLTVT.